The source of this T cell receptor (beta chain) is a study of blood T cell repertoires in COVID-19. The wider study: Whether acute or convalescent, the COVID-19 samples came from the United States, Italy and Spain. PBMCs, B-cell-depleted T cells, or T cells provided the cDNA or gDNA that made up the material.

Germline V lookup: CDR1 PRHDT, CDR2 FYEKMQ (reference sequence). The ends lost 5 bases at V and 2 bases at J; junction bases unmatched: 8. This CDR3 comprises 16 residues. Original data processing: Quantification of nucleated cells was approximated via reference gene primer amplification. Profiled with immunoSEQ multiplex PCR; TCRdb holds only in-frame clones, not every one. The D gene and trimming were derived from the DNA, and the V and J assignments and clone size from that table. This table has about 69,000 clones, 90% appearing once. The sequencing input was peripheral blood. The chain couples TRBV13 to TRBJ2-7; 11 bases line up with TRBD2. This receptor was taken from a man in his forties or fifties with acute or convalescent COVID-19. As DNA, the CDR3 is TGTGCCAGCAGCACTGGGGGACTAGCGGCCCCCTACGAGCAGTACTTC. Protein sequence: CASSTGGLAAPYEQYF.